This T cell receptor (beta chain) was retrieved from a study of radiotherapy plus CTLA-4 blockade in lung cancer. Study in general: Objective responses occurred in around 18% of patients; about 32% had disease control.

Produced via immunoSEQ multiplex PCR; TCRdb's table is partial and in-frame only. The sample lists 78,000 or so clones; around nine tenths were seen once. The source material was peripheral blood, sampled from a patient treated with radiotherapy plus ipilimumab. The sequence came from a human donor with non-small cell lung cancer who had stable disease on radiotherapy plus ipilimumab.

CDR3 in DNA: TGTGCCAGCAGCCAAGGGGACAGGGCCACTAATGAAAAACTGTTTTTT. Its protein product is CASSQGDRATNEKLFF. V usage is TRBV4-2 and J usage is TRBJ1-4; 9 bases agree with TRBD1. The CDR3 is 16 amino acids. In germline, CDR1 is LGHNA, CDR2 YNFKEQ. Germline trimming cut 1 base from V and 2 bases from J; bases unmatched to any gene: 2.